These 18 T cell receptor beta chains were all obtained from the same sample, sequenced in a study of cytomegalovirus exposure and HLA in healthy donors (TCRdb year 2017). Preparation of the library involved the immunoSEQ multiplex PCR assay. For the multiplex PCR, a mixture combining 60 forward primers for TCR Vbeta segments and 13 reverse primers for TCR Jbeta segments was used. Not all clones reach the TCRdb copy of this immuneACCESS table, which keeps in-frame sequences only. Checked studies attribute under half of the gap to unresolved V genes and leave the rest unexplained. Within this sample are 150,000 to 250,000 clones, with approximately 85% of them counted one time only. The ten largest clonotypes hold about 1.4% of the sample. The sequenced material came from PBMCs. The origin of the receptors is a girl between 10 and 17 years old in good health and CMV-seropositive.

The V gene is TRBV7-8, the J gene TRBJ1-4; D is uncertain. Trimming took off 11 bases at V and 0 bases at J, with 10 bases between the two ends. The CDR3 extends over 13 amino acids. CDR1 is SGHVS and CDR2 is FQNEAQ in the germline V gene. CDR3 in DNA: TGTGCCGTGACACATTCAACTAATGAAAAACTGTTTTTT. Translation gives CAVTHSTNEKLFF. The entire variable domain, with the rest obtained from reference TRBV7-8 and TRBJ1-4, is as follows: GAGVSQSPRYKVAKRGQDVALRCDPISGHVSLFWYQQALGQGPEFLTYFQNEAQLDKSGLPSDRFFAERPEGSVSTLKIQRTQQEDSAVYLCAVTHSTNEKLFFGSGTQLSVL.

The V and J genes are TRBV7-9 and TRBJ1-2; TRBD1 is a possible D gene (6 bases). Germline values: CDR1 SEHNR, CDR2 FQNEAQ (reference sequence). The CDR3 totals 14 residues. Trimming took off 5 bases at V and 4 bases at J, with 14 bases between the two ends. In DNA, the CDR3 is TGTGCCAGCAGCCCACAGGGTCCCAGCTATGGCTACACCTTC. Protein sequence: CASSPQGPSYGYTF.

In this sample, this clone turned up a few times. V gene TRBV10-1 combines with J gene TRBJ2-1; D is perhaps TRBD2 (7 bases). CDR3 size: 16 residues. Per the germline V gene, CDR1 is WNHNN and CDR2 is SYGVQD (reference sequence). The ends were cut back, 2 bases at V and 4 bases at J, with 15 bases in the middle. CDR3 sequence (DNA): TGCGCCAGCAGTGAGGTAGGGGGGAGGGAGTACAATGAGCAGTTCTTC. Encoded protein: CASSEVGGREYNEQFF.

The rearrangement joins TRBV6-1 to TRBJ2-3; 8 bases match TRBD2. Trimming removed 2 bases from V and 1 base from J; junction bases left unmatched: 5. This CDR3 region has 16 residues. The germline CDR1 and CDR2 sequences are MNHNS and SASEGT. The CDR3 loop reads CASSEYSGGGTDTQYF. The CDR3 DNA reads as TGTGCCAGCAGTGAATACAGCGGGGGTGGCACAGATACGCAGTATTTT.

The J gene is TRBJ1-6, the V gene TRBV11-2; tentative D call: TRBD1 (5 bases). Deletions cut 5 bases from V and 7 bases from J, with 18 bases between. From germline, CDR1 is SGHAT and CDR2 FQNNGV. The CDR3 covers 16 residues. The chain's CDR3 is CASSARGRGENSPLHF. CDR3 nucleotides: TGTGCCAGCAGCGCGCGTGGACGGGGGGAAAATTCACCCCTCCACTTT.

This clone was detected once. This chain joins TRBV11-3 and TRBJ2-5; TRBD2 is a possible D gene (5 bases). This CDR3 comprises 17 residues. Trimming stripped 2 bases from V and 5 bases from J, with 21 bases between. Germline values: CDR1 SGHNT, CDR2 YENEEA. The CDR3 is CASSLFQIGKEEETQYF. CDR3 DNA: TGTGCCAGCAGCTTATTTCAAATTGGGAAGGAGGAGGAGACCCAGTACTTC.

This clone was observed a handful of times. As DNA, the CDR3 is TGTGCCAGCAGCCGGGACAGGGGCAACTACGAGCAGTACTTC. It yields the protein CASSRDRGNYEQYF. This sequence joins TRBV9 and TRBJ2-7, with 10 bases fitting TRBD1. After removal of 4 bases from V and 3 bases from J, the junction contained 4 bases not matched to a gene. This CDR3 has 14 residues. The germline CDR1 and CDR2 sequences are SGDLS and YYNGEE. Filled out from reference TRBV9 and TRBJ2-7, the complete variable domain reads DSGVTQTPKHLITATGQRVTLRCSPRSGDLSVYWYQQSLDQGLQFLIQYYNGEERAKGNILERFSAQQFPDLHSELNLSSLELGDSALYFCASSRDRGNYEQYFGPGTRLTVT.

This chain uses TRBV11-2 with TRBJ2-7, with a weak D call TRBD1 (6 bases). With 1 base removed from V and 2 bases from J, the gap between germline ends came to 12 bases. Per the germline V gene, CDR1 is SGHAT and CDR2 is FQNNGV. The CDR3 extends over 15 amino acids. CDR3 residues: CASSLGQGYTYEQYF. CDR3 nucleotide sequence: TGTGCCAGCAGCTTAGGCCAGGGGTATACCTACGAGCAGTACTTC.

This chain uses TRBV13 with TRBJ2-6, with D possibly being TRBD2 (7 bases). The V and J ends lost 4 bases and 4 bases respectively, with 17 bases between them. The CDR3 has 17 amino acids. Germline V CDR1 and CDR2: PRHDT, FYEKMQ (reference sequence). The CDR3 here is CASSWGGRAIGANVLTF. As DNA, the CDR3 is TGTGCCAGCAGCTGGGGGGGGCGCGCGATCGGGGCCAACGTCCTGACTTTC.

The chain combines TRBV5-6 with TRBJ2-3, with D possibly TRBD2 on 5 matching bases. The V gene's germline CDR1 is SGHDT and CDR2 YYEEEE. The CDR3 covers 19 residues. Trimming cost V 2 bases and J 2 bases, with 24 bases left between them. As DNA, the CDR3 is TGTGCCAGCAGCTTAAAGAGGTACGGGATCGTTAAGCTCACAGATACGCAGTATTTT. It encodes CASSLKRYGIVKLTDTQYF.

V gene TRBV5-6 combines with J gene TRBJ1-5; perhaps TRBD1 as D (6 bases). With 1 base removed from V and 2 bases from J, the gap between germline ends came to 16 bases. The CDR3 is made up of 17 amino acids. The germline V gene has CDR1 SGHDT and CDR2 YYEEEE. The CDR3 bases are TGTGCCAGCAGCTTGTTAGGGGGTTTTGAGGGCAATCAGCCCCAGCATTTT. It codes for CASSLLGGFEGNQPQHF.

This chain joins TRBV5-8 and TRBJ1-2; 8 bases agree with TRBD1. The ends lost 3 bases at V and 4 bases at J; junction bases unmatched: 5. The CDR3 spans 14 residues. CDR1 is SGHTS, CDR2 YDEGEE, per germline. The CDR3 bases are TGTGCCAGCAGCTCGGGACAGGCAGTCTATGGCTACACCTTC. It specifies CASSSGQAVYGYTF.

This clone was recorded only once. J is TRBJ1-5 and V is TRBV4-1; D not certain. CDR3 size: 15 residues. Germline values: CDR1 MGHRA, CDR2 YSYEKL. V shed 0 bases and J shed 9 bases, with 15 bases lying between them. Here the CDR3 reads CASSQESQPPRPQHF. Here the CDR3 DNA reads TGCGCCAGCAGCCAAGAGTCACAGCCCCCGAGGCCCCAGCATTTT.

The V gene is TRBV5-4, the J gene TRBJ1-2, with 7 bases matching TRBD1. Germline CDR1 SGHNT, CDR2 YYREEE (reference sequence). V dropped 2 bases and J dropped 6; count of bases not matched to a gene: 10. CDR3 size: 15 residues. CDR3 nucleotides: TGTGCCAGCAGCTTATACGGACAGGTCAATAATGGCTACACCTTC. Translating it yields CASSLYGQVNNGYTF. The variable domain in full, completed from reference TRBV5-4 and TRBJ1-2, reads ETGVTQSPTHLIKTRGQQVTLRCSSQSGHNTVSWYQQALGQGPQFIFQYYREEENGRGNFPPRFSGLQFPNYSSELNVNALELDDSALYLCASSLYGQVNNGYTFGSGTRLTVV.

The chain combines TRBV9 with TRBJ2-5; TRBD2 agrees at 9 bases. V gave up 0 bases and J gave up 4 bases; unmatched junction bases: 7. The CDR3 has 16 amino acids. CDR1 is SGDLS and CDR2 is YYNGEE in the germline V gene. The CDR3 sequence is CASSVVGSGGGETQYF. CDR3 sequence (DNA): TGTGCCAGCAGCGTAGTGGGTAGCGGGGGAGGAGAGACCCAGTACTTC. Full variable domain (outside the CDR3, taken from reference TRBV9 and TRBJ2-5): DSGVTQTPKHLITATGQRVTLRCSPRSGDLSVYWYQQSLDQGLQFLIQYYNGEERAKGNILERFSAQQFPDLHSELNLSSLELGDSALYFCASSVVGSGGGETQYFGPGTRLLVL.

This clone was observed once. This chain joins TRBV10-3 and TRBJ1-4; the match to TRBD1 covers 7 bases. Germline V lookup: CDR1 ENHRY, CDR2 SYGVKD. Trimming cost V 4 bases and J 5 bases; bases outside gene matches: 1. The CDR3 extends over 13 amino acids. The CDR3 DNA follows: TGTGCCATCAGTGCACAGGGGAATGAAAAACTGTTTTTT. Translated: CAISAQGNEKLFF.

J is TRBJ2-7 and V is TRBV18; 12 positions match TRBD1. This CDR3 is built from 15 residues. Looked up from germline, CDR1 is KGHSH and CDR2 is LQKENI. V was clipped by 0 bases and J by 6 bases; unmatched bases: 3. CDR3 protein: CASSPPGQGAGEQYF. In nucleotides, the CDR3 is TGTGCCAGCTCACCACCGGGACAGGGGGCTGGCGAGCAGTACTTC. Full variable domain (rest looked up from reference TRBV18 and TRBJ2-7): NAGVMQNPRHLVRRRGQEARLRCSPMKGHSHVYWYRQLPEEGLKFMVYLQKENIIDESGMPKERFSAEFPKEGPSILRIQQVVRGDSAAYFCASSPPGQGAGEQYFGPGTRLTVT.

V usage is TRBV19 and J usage is TRBJ1-4, with D hard to call. V lost 11 bases and J 5 bases, leaving 15 bases between the germline ends. This CDR3 is 13 amino acids long. Per the germline V gene, CDR1 is LNHDA and CDR2 is SQIVND (reference sequence). Here the CDR3 reads CAAGWAPNEKLFF. CDR3 DNA sequence: TGTGCCGCAGGCTGGGCCCCAAATGAAAAACTGTTTTTT.